This T cell receptor beta chain was found in a study of T cell responses to AZD1222 COVID-19 vaccine. Study observations and caveats: Repertoires in all cases were sampled only once the peak T cell response had passed. Recipients of AZD1222 seropositive at baseline numbered only five or six.

The assay was immunoSEQ multiplex PCR, and TCRdb's table has in-frame clones only and misses some. The sample comprises 150,000 to 200,000 clones, approximately 90% of which are singletons, and more than 4% rests with the top ten. There are 14 residues in the CDR3. Trimming took off 3 bases at V and 4 bases at J, with 10 bases between the two ends. The germline gives CDR1 KGHSH, CDR2 LQKENI. A word on this clone: Its specificity is not known.

The source of this sequence is an adult who received the MenACWY meningococcal vaccine as a control. This specimen was peripheral blood, taken 28 days after the second dose of the MenACWY control vaccine. The chain couples TRBV18 to TRBJ1-3; D gene ambiguous. CDR3 region: CASSPVGSGNTIYF. DNA for the CDR3: TGTGCCAGCTCACCCGTGGGATCCGGAAACACCATATATTTT.